This entry lists 24 T cell receptor beta chains sequenced from one sample in a study of OX40 agonist ivuxolimab in advanced cancers. TCRdb's table, derived via immunoSEQ multiplex PCR, lists solely in-frame clones and lacks some. The sample lists approximately 53,000 clones; 85% to 95% were seen once. This sample comprised CD4+ or CD8+ T cells sorted from blood, obtained in a trial of the OX40 agonist ivuxolimab. These TCRs come from an adult with an advanced solid tumor such as melanoma, head and neck, liver or kidney cancer.

This chain links TRBV11-3 with TRBJ2-1, with D perhaps TRBD1 (6 bases). The CDR3 length is 14 residues. Per germline, CDR1 SGHNT and CDR2 YENEEA. V was pared by 0 bases and J by 8 bases, with 11 bases between. The CDR3 DNA is TGTGCCAGCAGCTTAGAAGCAGGGGTCGATGAGCAGTTCTTC. Protein: CASSLEAGVDEQFF. Full variable domain (rest looked up from reference TRBV11-3 and TRBJ2-1): EAGVVQSPRYKIIEKKQPVAFWCNPISGHNTLYWYLQNLGQGPELLIRYENEEAVDDSQLPKDRFSAERLKGVDSTLKIQPAELGDSAVYLCASSLEAGVDEQFFGPGTRLTVL.

This chain uses TRBV11-2 with TRBJ2-1; 10 positions match TRBD2. Germline values: CDR1 SGHAT, CDR2 FQNNGV. The CDR3 extends over 18 amino acids. Trimming removed 6 bases from V and 7 bases from J; junction bases left unmatched: 18. The CDR3 DNA reads TGTGCCAGCAGTATATATCGAGCGGGAGGGATCTCCCGAAATGAGCAGTTCTTC. Its translation: CASSIYRAGGISRNEQFF.

The chain recombines TRBV29-1 with TRBJ2-4; weak D call: TRBD2 (5 bases). This CDR3 has 15 amino acids. Trimming shortened V by 2 bases and J by 4 bases, and 15 bases separated the two germline ends. Per the germline V gene, CDR1 is SQVTM and CDR2 is ANQGSEA. This CDR3 is CSVETSIEGKNIQYF. The CDR3 nucleotides are TGCAGCGTTGAAACGTCGATAGAGGGTAAAAACATTCAGTACTTC.

The chain has TRBV27 and TRBJ1-1; 10 bases are shared with TRBD1. V was clipped by 5 bases and J by 6 bases; unmatched bases: 3. The CDR3 has 13 amino acids. The V gene's germline CDR1 is MNHEY and CDR2 SMNVEV (reference sequence). Here the CDR3 reads CASSPTGGSEAFF. The CDR3 DNA reads as TGTGCCAGCAGTCCGACAGGGGGCTCTGAAGCTTTCTTT.

This clone appeared a single time. The chain carries TRBV27 and TRBJ2-6; D is possibly TRBD1 or TRBD2 (5 bases each). The CDR3 contains 18 residues. Trimming stripped 8 bases from V and 1 base from J, with 21 bases between. CDR1 and CDR2 from the germline V gene are MNHEY and SMNVEV (reference sequence). The CDR3 spells CASGPGQKGVSGANVLTF. In DNA form, the CDR3 reads TGTGCCAGCGGCCCGGGGCAGAAGGGAGTTTCTGGGGCCAACGTCCTGACTTTC.

V gene TRBV7-9 combines with J gene TRBJ1-1, with 7 nucleotides matching TRBD1. CDR1 and CDR2 from the germline V gene are SEHNR and FQNEAQ (reference sequence). V lost 5 bases to trimming and J lost 1 base; unmatched junction nucleotides: 7. The CDR3 length is 15 residues. DNA for the CDR3: TGTGCCAGCAGCATCCCACAGGGGTCGAACACTGAAGCTTTCTTT. Translation gives CASSIPQGSNTEAFF.

The J gene is TRBJ2-1, the V gene TRBV9, with D uncertain. This CDR3 is built from 12 residues. Germline-derived CDR1 and CDR2 are SGDLS and YYNGEE. V was clipped by 1 base and J by 10 bases, with 9 bases between them. CDR3 region: CASSVQDWEQFF. The CDR3 region has the DNA TGTGCCAGCAGCGTACAGGATTGGGAGCAGTTCTTC.

The CDR3 spells CASSQDISLAGLLGNEQFF. The CDR3 DNA is TGCGCCAGCAGCCAAGATATTTCCCTAGCGGGACTCCTCGGCAATGAGCAGTTCTTC. V usage is TRBV4-3 and J usage is TRBJ2-1; the match to TRBD2 covers 9 bases. Trimming cost V 0 bases and J 6 bases; bases outside gene matches: 15. Per germline, CDR1 LGHNA and CDR2 YSLEER. The CDR3 covers 19 residues.

The chain joins TRBV9 to TRBJ2-2; 8 bases are a match to TRBD1. Germline V gene data show CDR1 as SGDLS and CDR2 as YYNGEE. The CDR3 sequence is 15 residues long. V was pared by 3 bases and J by 3 bases, with 4 bases of the junction left unmatched. CDR3 region: CASSGRGPDTGELFF. The CDR3 bases are TGTGCCAGCAGCGGCAGGGGGCCCGACACCGGGGAGCTGTTTTTT. The whole variable domain, filled in from reference TRBV9 and TRBJ2-2, reads DSGVTQTPKHLITATGQRVTLRCSPRSGDLSVYWYQQSLDQGLQFLIQYYNGEERAKGNILERFSAQQFPDLHSELNLSSLELGDSALYFCASSGRGPDTGELFFGEGSRLTVL.

The chain is built from TRBV30 and TRBJ1-2; the D gene is possibly TRBD1 (5 bases). V was cut by 4 bases and J by 0 bases, with 18 bases left in between. The CDR3 consists of 16 residues. Looked up from germline, CDR1 is GTSNPN and CDR2 is SVGIG (reference sequence). The CDR3: CAWNGDLGDTNYGYTF. DNA of the CDR3: TGTGCCTGGAATGGGGACCTGGGGGATACTAACTATGGCTACACCTTC.

The chain has TRBV27 and TRBJ2-7; the D is unclear. Germline values: CDR1 MNHEY, CDR2 SMNVEV (reference sequence). This CDR3 has 13 residues. With 5 bases removed from V and 7 bases from J, the gap between germline ends came to 15 bases. The CDR3 reads CASSPPGMLEQYF. CDR3 in DNA: TGTGCCAGCAGTCCCCCCGGCATGCTGGAGCAGTACTTC.

The rearrangement uses TRBV4-3 and TRBJ2-1, with TRBD1 matching 9 bases. The V gene end was trimmed by 1 base and the J gene end by 4 bases; junction bases not matched to a gene: 8. The CDR3 loop spans 17 amino acids. CDR1 and CDR2 from the germline V gene are LGHNA and YSLEER. This CDR3 is CASSQAFRDRAYNEQFF. As DNA, the CDR3 is TGCGCCAGCAGCCAAGCATTCCGGGACAGGGCATACAATGAGCAGTTCTTC.

This sequence joins TRBV29-1 and TRBJ1-2; no reliable D call. The CDR3 runs to 12 residues. With 1 base removed from V and 4 bases from J, the gap between germline ends came to 7 bases. CDR1 is SQVTM and CDR2 is ANQGSEA in the germline V gene. The CDR3 spells CSVEGYGYGYTF. CDR3 nucleotides: TGCAGCGTTGAAGGGTACGGCTATGGCTACACCTTC.

V gene TRBV10-3 combines with J gene TRBJ2-7; D might be TRBD1 (6 bases). V lost 0 bases and J lost 5, with 17 bases in between. The CDR3 is 16 amino acids. Germline V gene data show CDR1 as ENHRY and CDR2 as SYGVKD. The CDR3 DNA follows: TGTGCCATCAGTGAGTCACACCGGACAGTTCAACACGAGCAGTACTTC. It yields the protein CAISESHRTVQHEQYF.

This chain connects TRBV29-1 to TRBJ2-3, with a possible D match to TRBD2 (5 bases). V was pared by 8 bases and J by 6 bases, with 12 bases between. The CDR3 runs to 11 residues. Germline values: CDR1 SQVTM, CDR2 ANQGSEA. The CDR3 DNA reads as TGCAGCACTAGAGATTCGGATACGCAGTATTTT. Translated, it gives CSTRDSDTQYF.

This chain uses TRBV5-6 with TRBJ2-5; no firm D call. CDR3 size: 13 residues. V dropped 0 bases and J dropped 5 bases, with 8 bases sitting between them. The germline V gene has CDR1 SGHDT and CDR2 YYEEEE. The CDR3 DNA follows: TGTGCCAGCAGCTTGGAACTGTCGGAGACCCAGTACTTC. Encoded protein: CASSLELSETQYF.

J is TRBJ2-7 and V is TRBV7-9; D might be TRBD2 (6 bases). This CDR3 is built from 13 residues. Germline CDR1 and CDR2: SEHNR and FQNEAQ (reference sequence). The ends were cut back, 4 bases at V and 3 bases at J, with 10 bases in the middle. In nucleotides, the CDR3 is TGTGCCAGCAGCTCCGGGAGTCGCTACGAGCAGTACTTC. Amino acid sequence: CASSSGSRYEQYF.

The rearrangement links TRBV4-3 to TRBJ2-7; possible D gene TRBD1, 6 bases. V was cut by 0 bases and J by 3 bases, with 21 bases left in between. This CDR3 is 18 amino acids long. Germline V gene lookup returns CDR1 LGHNA and CDR2 YSLEER. The CDR3 sequence: CASSQDRQVGANDYEQYF. Here the CDR3 DNA reads TGCGCCAGCAGCCAAGATCGACAGGTGGGGGCAAATGACTACGAGCAGTACTTC.

CDR3 protein: CASSPLAGGSEQYF. CDR3 in DNA: TGTGCCAGCAGCCCACTAGCGGGAGGGTCCGAGCAGTACTTC. The chain has TRBV9 and TRBJ2-7; 13 bases align to TRBD2. Germline CDR1 SGDLS, CDR2 YYNGEE. The CDR3 totals 14 residues. Trimming cost V 4 bases and J 6 bases; bases outside gene matches: 4.

V is TRBV7-8 and J is TRBJ1-1; D might be TRBD1 (5 bases). Per the germline V gene, CDR1 is SGHVS and CDR2 is FQNEAQ. V was clipped by 7 bases and J by 4 bases, with 16 bases between them. The CDR3 is 14 amino acids. The CDR3 nucleotides read TGTGCCAGCATCGGGGAATGGGGGGGCACTGAAGCTTTCTTT. This sequence encodes CASIGEWGGTEAFF.

This CDR3 reads CASSIVHLPPDNEQFF. CDR3 DNA sequence: TGTGCCAGTAGTATAGTCCACCTTCCCCCGGATAATGAGCAGTTCTTC. The chain employs TRBV19 and TRBJ2-1, with no clear D. Germline CDR1 LNHDA, CDR2 SQIVND (reference sequence). Between the trimmed V and J ends, which lost 1 base and 7 bases, there was a span of 17 bases. The length of the CDR3 is 16 residues. The variable domain in full, with the rest retrieved from reference TRBV19 and TRBJ2-1, is DGGITQSPKYLFRKEGQNVTLSCEQNLNHDAMYWYRQDPGQGLRLIYYSQIVNDFQKGDIAEGYSVSREKKESFPLTVTSAQKNPTAFYLCASSIVHLPPDNEQFFGPGTRLTVL.

This clone is labeled medium-sized (0.01 to 0.1%). The rearrangement uses TRBV4-3 and TRBJ2-1; D unclear. CDR3 length: 16 amino acids. The ends were cut back, 0 bases at V and 1 base at J, with 10 bases in the middle. The V gene's germline CDR1 is LGHNA and CDR2 YSLEER. The chain's CDR3 is CASSQDLGGSYNEQFF. DNA of the CDR3: TGCGCCAGCAGCCAAGATCTGGGCGGTTCCTACAATGAGCAGTTCTTC.

V usage is TRBV5-6 and J usage is TRBJ2-2; 8 bases are shared with TRBD2. This CDR3 is 15 amino acids long. Germline V gene sequence: CDR1 SGHDT, CDR2 YYEEEE. Trimming took 0 bases from V and 3 from J; bases not matched to a gene: 1. CDR3 bases: TGTGCCAGCAGCTTGGTGGGACTAGACACCGGGGAGCTGTTTTTT. Translated, it gives CASSLVGLDTGELFF.

The chain combines TRBV7-2 with TRBJ2-7; the match to TRBD1 covers 9 bases. V trimming: 0 bases; J trimming: 4 bases; junction bases outside the gene matches: 7. The CDR3 extends over 16 amino acids. Germline assignment: CDR1 SGHTA and CDR2 FQGNSA. The CDR3 region is CASSLAPGQGMYEQYF. CDR3 bases: TGTGCCAGCAGCTTAGCGCCGGGACAGGGTATGTACGAGCAGTACTTC.